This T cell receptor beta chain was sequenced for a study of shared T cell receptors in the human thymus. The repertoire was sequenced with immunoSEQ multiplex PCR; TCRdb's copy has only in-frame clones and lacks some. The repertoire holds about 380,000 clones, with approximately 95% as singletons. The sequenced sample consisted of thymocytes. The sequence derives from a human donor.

CDR3 DNA: TGTGCCAGCAGTGAAGAGATCAGGAGTGAAAAACTGTTTTTT. Translated: CASSEEIRSEKLFF. This rearrangement joins TRBV6-1 to TRBJ1-4; D ambiguous. Germline values: CDR1 MNHNS, CDR2 SASEGT. Trimming cost V 1 base and J 7 bases, with 10 bases left between them. This CDR3 is 14 amino acids long.